This TCR beta chain was found in a study of T cells in Graves' hyperthyroidism and ophthalmopathy. The sample holds many counts of this clonotype. CDR1 and CDR2 from the germline V gene are SGHNT and YENEEA. The CDR3 contains 14 residues. Trimming took 3 bases from V and 4 from J, leaving 12 bases between them. Amplified regions were TCR beta CDR3 sequences from RNA transcripts. The HTBI primer set served for first-round RT-PCR of the TCR CDR3. TCRdb analysed the multiplex PCR reads with MiXCR anew, one entry per CDR3 protein. The data hold 450,000 to 700,000 distinct CDR3 sequences, with more than 45% observed a single time. Stable disease denoted Graves' hyperthyroidism without ophthalmopathy progression within 18 months.

This clonotype was obtained from a woman aged 18-35 years with Graves' hyperthyroidism. The chain employs TRBV11-3 and TRBJ1-1; D remains ambiguous. The sequenced sample consisted of peripheral blood or thyroid tissue (not recorded which). This CDR3 reads CASSLEPTATEAFF. The DNA for the CDR3 is TGTGCCAGCAGCTTGGAACCGACGGCCACTGAAGCTTTCTTT.